This passage covers 2 T cell receptor beta chains from one sample sequenced in a study of T cells after yellow fever vaccination. TCRdb reprocessed the 5' RACE reads with MiXCR, giving one entry per CDR3 protein. The sample holds about 500,000 distinct CDR3 sequences, approximately 16% seen once. The sequencing used PBMCs, collected 5 to 6 days after the first yellow fever vaccination. These receptors were taken from a man in his late teens or twenties who received the YFV17D yellow fever vaccine.

This clonotype has more than one count but fewer than ten. This sequence joins TRBV9 and TRBJ2-3, with 8 nucleotides matching TRBD2. Germline V gene lookup returns CDR1 SGDLS and CDR2 YYNGEE. CDR3 size: 15 residues. V was clipped by 3 bases and J by 0 bases; unmatched bases: 3. The CDR3 DNA follows: TGTGCCAGCAGCGGGGGGACTAGTAGCACAGATACGCAGTATTTT. As protein: CASSGGTSSTDTQYF.

The V call is TRBV5-1, the J call TRBJ1-4; perhaps TRBD1 as D (5 bases). The ends were cut back, 4 bases at V and 8 bases at J, with 21 bases in the middle. Looked up from germline, CDR1 is SGHRS and CDR2 is YFSETQ. The length of the CDR3 is 16 residues. The CDR3 nucleotides read TGCGCCAGCAGCCTTCAGCCCGGGACCCCTGCGGAAAAACTGTTTTTT. Translating it yields CASSLQPGTPAEKLFF.